This T cell receptor (beta chain) originates from a study of blood T cell repertoires in COVID-19. Study summary: Whether acute or convalescent, the COVID-19 samples came from the United States, Italy and Spain. T cells, B-cell-depleted T cells, or PBMCs supplied cDNA or gDNA.

The CDR3 length is 18 residues. J lost 9 bases, V lost 7 bases, and 21 bases had no gene match. Germline V gene sequence: CDR1 SNHLY, CDR2 FYNNEI. Original data processing: Estimated nucleated cell counts came from reference gene primer amplification. Clones were sequenced by immunoSEQ multiplex PCR, and TCRdb holds only the in-frame ones, with some missing. V, J and clone size are those of that table, while D and trimming were read from the DNA. The sample consists of roughly 63,000 clones, 80% to 90% of them appearing once. The clonotype was recovered from a man over 45 with acute or convalescent COVID-19. Input material: peripheral blood. The chain employs TRBV2 and TRBJ1-6; TRBD1 matches at 7 bases. CDR3 loop: CASKWGSVAGGSSSPLHF. The CDR3 DNA sequence: TGTGCCAGCAAGTGGGGGTCGGTTGCAGGGGGTTCTAGTTCACCCCTCCACTTT.